These 15 T cell receptor beta chains were all obtained from the same sample, sequenced in a study of PD-L1 blockade in urothelial cancer. Described time point: pretreatment peripheral blood. Sequenced by immunoSEQ multiplex PCR; TCRdb stores in-frame clones only, minus some. The table shows tens of thousands of clones, with roughly 84% occurring only once. The sequencing used PBMCs, collected around atezolizumab (anti-PD-L1) treatment. The source of these receptors is a man aged 55 to 69 with urothelial cancer.

The CDR3 nucleotides read TGTGCCAGCAGTCCCTCCGGTCTCCCCCCAGATACGCAGTATTTT. Protein: CASSPSGLPPDTQYF. The V and J genes are TRBV6-1 and TRBJ2-3, with D unresolved. CDR3 length: 15 residues. Germline-derived CDR1 and CDR2 are MNHNS and SASEGT. V gave up 5 bases and J gave up 4 bases, with 16 bases separating them.

The chain joins TRBV6-1 to TRBJ1-2, with D unresolved. V shed 3 bases and J shed 3 bases, with 5 bases lying between them. The CDR3 contains 12 residues. Per germline, CDR1 MNHNS and CDR2 SASEGT. CDR3 coding DNA: TGTGCCAGCAGTGACTACTACTATGGCTACACCTTC. Protein sequence: CASSDYYYGYTF.

This clone occurred once. V is TRBV5-1 and J is TRBJ1-5; D possibly corresponds to TRBD1 (5 bases). Looked up from germline, CDR1 is SGHRS and CDR2 is YFSETQ. V was pared by 2 bases and J by 7 bases, with 16 bases between. This CDR3 region has 15 residues. The CDR3 nucleotides read TGCGCCAGCAGCTTAGACAGACCATCCGACCAGCCCCAGCATTTT. Its protein is CASSLDRPSDQPQHF.

The chain joins TRBV10-3 to TRBJ2-3; maybe TRBD1 (5 bases). The CDR3 length is 14 residues. Germline values: CDR1 ENHRY, CDR2 SYGVKD. V lost 11 bases to trimming and J lost 3 bases, with 18 bases between them. CDR3 amino acids: CASTPQGATDTQYF. The CDR3 coding sequence is TGTGCCTCTACCCCCCAGGGTGCGACAGATACGCAGTATTTT.

This chain connects TRBV4-1 to TRBJ2-7, with D unclear. The CDR3 length is 15 residues. Germline V gives CDR1 MGHRA, CDR2 YSYEKL. V lost 0 bases to trimming and J lost 7 bases, with 16 bases between them. In nucleotides, the CDR3 is TGCGCCAGCAGCCAAGATACATCACCGCCTTGGGAGCAGTACTTC. Protein sequence: CASSQDTSPPWEQYF.

The chain recombines TRBV4-1 with TRBJ2-7, with D tentatively TRBD1 (6 bases). V gave up 4 bases and J gave up 3 bases, with 13 bases separating them. The CDR3 extends over 14 amino acids. Germline loops: CDR1 MGHRA, CDR2 YSYEKL. This CDR3 reads CASSPRVDSYEQYF. The CDR3 region has the DNA TGCGCCAGCAGCCCCAGGGTGGACAGCTACGAGCAGTACTTC.

The CDR3 coding sequence is TGTGCCAGCAGCGCACCCGGGACTAGTGCCTACGAGCAGTACTTC. It codes for CASSAPGTSAYEQYF. V gene TRBV7-2 combines with J gene TRBJ2-7; 8 bases align to TRBD2. From germline, CDR1 is SGHTA and CDR2 FQGNSA. V lost 5 bases, J lost 2 bases, and 8 bases stayed unmatched. The CDR3 sequence is 15 residues long.

This chain connects TRBV25-1 to TRBJ2-5, with 8 positions matching TRBD2. The CDR3 loop spans 16 amino acids. Trimming took 3 bases from V and 2 from J; bases not matched to a gene: 8. Germline V gene sequence: CDR1 MGHDK, CDR2 SYGVNS. CDR3 protein: CASSDFFSGVQETQYF. CDR3 in DNA: TGTGCCAGCAGTGACTTCTTTAGCGGGGTACAAGAGACCCAGTACTTC.

The chain links TRBV14 to TRBJ1-6, with D maybe TRBD1 (6 bases). CDR1 and CDR2 (germline): SGHDN, FVKESK. Between the trimmed V and J ends, which lost 4 bases and 10 bases, there was a span of 11 bases. This CDR3 is built from 13 residues. This chain's CDR3 is CASSLRDKSPLHF. In DNA, the CDR3 is TGTGCCAGCAGCCTCAGGGACAAATCACCCCTCCACTTT.

The chain couples TRBV18 to TRBJ2-7; 9 bases map to TRBD1. V lost 6 bases to trimming and J lost 5 bases; unmatched junction nucleotides: 5. The germline gives CDR1 KGHSH, CDR2 LQKENI. This CDR3 is 13 amino acids long. The CDR3 bases are TGTGCCAGCTCTTACCGGACAGGGGACGAGCAGTACTTC. Translation gives CASSYRTGDEQYF.

This clone was counted a single time. This sequence joins TRBV29-1 and TRBJ2-5; a weak D match, TRBD2 (6 bases). This CDR3 is 16 amino acids long. Trimming pared 3 bases from V and 5 bases from J, leaving 22 bases between. Germline V lookup: CDR1 SQVTM, CDR2 ANQGSEA. CDR3 sequence reads: CSVDTDYIWAAETQYF. For the CDR3, the DNA is TGCAGCGTTGACACGGACTACATCTGGGCTGCGGAGACCCAGTACTTC.

The J gene is TRBJ1-5, the V gene TRBV5-1; D gene ambiguous. Germline lookup yields CDR1 SGHRS and CDR2 YFSETQ. V dropped 1 base and J dropped 3 bases, with 8 bases sitting between them. This CDR3 has 14 residues. CDR3 in amino acids: CASSLNGDNQPQHF. In nucleotides, the CDR3 is TGCGCCAGCAGCTTGAACGGAGACAATCAGCCCCAGCATTTT.

The rearrangement links TRBV7-9 to TRBJ2-7; tentatively, D is TRBD2 (5 bases). CDR3 length: 16 amino acids. V was shortened by 4 bases and J by 5 bases, with 21 bases between the two germline ends. CDR1 SEHNR and CDR2 FQNEAQ come from the germline V gene (reference sequence). The CDR3 spells CASSSRLTTPGDEQYF. The CDR3, as DNA: TGTGCCAGCAGCTCGCGCCTGACTACTCCCGGGGACGAGCAGTACTTC.

V and J are TRBV7-9 and TRBJ2-7; 7 bases match TRBD1. This CDR3 is built from 15 residues. V lost 2 bases and J lost 6; bases outside the gene matches: 10. The germline CDR1 and CDR2 sequences are SEHNR and FQNEAQ (reference sequence). CDR3 protein: CASSLPGTETIEQYF. The CDR3 region has the DNA TGTGCCAGCAGCTTACCCGGGACAGAGACTATCGAGCAGTACTTC. Looking up the rest from reference TRBV7-9 and TRBJ2-7 gives the full variable domain: DTGVSQNPRHKITKRGQNVTFRCDPISEHNRLYWYRQTLGQGPEFLTYFQNEAQLEKSRLLSDRFSAERPKGSFSTLEIQRTEQGDSAMYLCASSLPGTETIEQYFGPGTRLTVT.

This clone was observed a single time. The J gene is TRBJ1-5, the V gene TRBV28; 8 nucleotides match TRBD1. After removal of 5 bases from V and 11 bases from J, the junction contained 2 bases not matched to a gene. The CDR3 extends over 11 amino acids. Germline CDR1 and CDR2: MDHEN and SYDVKM. The chain's CDR3 is CASSEDRAQHF. As DNA, the CDR3 is TGTGCCAGCAGTGAGGACAGGGCCCAGCATTTT.